The clone carrying this T cell receptor (beta chain) was seen more than once but under ten times. Its cognate antigen is unknown. V lost 1 base to trimming and J lost 0 bases; unmatched junction nucleotides: 5. The CDR3 is 18 amino acids. CDR1 is SGHRS and CDR2 is YFSETQ in the germline V gene. The entry originates in a study of post-analysis software for immune sequencing data. Built from TCR beta cDNA, the libraries had unique molecular identifiers in them. Yield was roughly 0.5 million cDNA molecules from roughly 1 to 10 million T cells. MiXCR, applied by TCRdb to the PCR reads, yields one record per CDR3 protein. The profile shows fewer than 850,000 distinct CDR3 sequences, roughly 29% of them singletons. Overall study results and limits: Patients had higher frequencies than controls of roughly 5 TRBV segments, including TRBV5-6, TRBV5-1 and TRBV20-1. The normalized Chao1 diversity of multiple sclerosis patients was significantly lower than that of controls.

Sequenced material: blood. This TCR was sampled from a girl under 18 with multiple sclerosis. The chain couples TRBV5-1 to TRBJ2-5; 14 nucleotides agree with TRBD2. The CDR3 coding sequence is TGCGCCAGCAGCTTGAGGACTAGCGGGGGGTCCTACCAAGAGACCCAGTACTTC. It yields the protein CASSLRTSGGSYQETQYF.